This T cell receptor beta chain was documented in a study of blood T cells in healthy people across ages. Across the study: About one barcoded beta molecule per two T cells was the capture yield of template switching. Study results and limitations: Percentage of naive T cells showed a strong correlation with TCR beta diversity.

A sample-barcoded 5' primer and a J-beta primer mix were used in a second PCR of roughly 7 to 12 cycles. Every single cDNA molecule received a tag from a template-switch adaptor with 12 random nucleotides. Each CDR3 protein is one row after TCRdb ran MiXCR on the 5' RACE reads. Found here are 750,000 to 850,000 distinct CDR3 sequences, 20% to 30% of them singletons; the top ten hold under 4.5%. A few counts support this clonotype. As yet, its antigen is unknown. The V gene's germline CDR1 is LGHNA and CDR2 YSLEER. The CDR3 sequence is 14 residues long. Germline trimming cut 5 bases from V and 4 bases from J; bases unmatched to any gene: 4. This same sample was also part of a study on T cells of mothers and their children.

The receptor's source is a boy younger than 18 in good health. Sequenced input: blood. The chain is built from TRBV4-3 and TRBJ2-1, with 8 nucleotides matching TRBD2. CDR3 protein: CASSRLALYNEQFF. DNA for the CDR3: TGCGCCAGCAGCAGACTAGCGCTGTACAATGAGCAGTTCTTC.